This TCR beta chain was identified during a study of blood T cell repertoires in COVID-19. Study in general: From the United States, Italy and Spain came samples of acute and convalescent COVID-19. In each case, the material was cDNA or gDNA derived from T cells, B-cell-depleted T cells, or PBMCs.

CDR1 and CDR2 from the germline V gene are MNHEY and SMNVEV (reference sequence). The trim removed 6 bases at V and 14 bases at J, leaving 14 bases unmatched. The CDR3 covers 15 residues. In the study's own analysis: Using reference gene primer amplification, nucleated cell counts were estimated. Sequencing used immunoSEQ multiplex PCR; TCRdb keeps in-frame clones, though not all of them. Clone size and V and J calls were adopted from that table, with D and trimming inferred from the DNA. The sample has about 140,000 clones; roughly 82% are singletons. This chain joins TRBV27 and TRBJ1-6; 9 nucleotides align to TRBD1. The receptor was derived from a man aged 55 to 69 with active or convalescent COVID-19. The sequenced sample was peripheral blood. The CDR3 spells CASSWTGAALRALHF. The CDR3, as DNA: TGTGCCAGCAGCTGGACAGGGGCCGCGTTAAGGGCCCTCCACTTT.